These T cell receptor beta chains were read from a single sample in a study of blood T cell repertoires in COVID-19. Generated by immunoSEQ multiplex PCR, the TCRdb table keeps only in-frame clones and is missing some. The table has 95,000 to 100,000 clones, less than 85% seen once; the top ten hold about 24%. Sequencing was carried out using peripheral blood. The receptors stem from a human donor in a cohort sampled during active COVID-19. CDR3s include the opening cysteine and the closing phenylalanine or tryptophan. A D gene is named only where the DNA matches it firmly. Clone size appears in some rows only: once, few, many, or a class for an expanded clone.

clone_size j_call v_call d_call cdr3_aa cdr3_nt
once TRBJ2-7 TRBV7-8 TRBD2 CASSFLAGGTYEQYF TGTGCCAGCAGCTTCTTAGCGGGAGGGACCTACGAGCAGTACTTC
NA TRBJ1-6 TRBV3-1/TRBV3-2 NA CASTPAGGSSPLHF TGTGCCAGCACCCCGGCAGGTGGAAGTTCACCCCTCCACTTT
once TRBJ2-7 TRBV18 TRBD1 CASSPGTGAEGTRGF TGTGCCAGCTCACCTGGGACAGGGGCCGAGGGAACTAGGGGCTTC
once TRBJ1-1 TRBV7-2 TRBD1 CASSLADRGNTEAFF TGTGCCAGCAGCTTAGCGGACAGGGGTAACACTGAAGCTTTCTTT
NA TRBJ1-5 TRBV9 TRBD1 CASSTWTGLNQPQHF TGTGCCAGCAGCACTTGGACAGGCCTGAATCAGCCCCAGCATTTT
NA TRBJ1-2 TRBV5-5 TRBD1 CATTQGAFGYTF TGTGCCACTACCCAGGGGGCTTTTGGCTACACCTTC
NA TRBJ2-7 TRBV6-5 TRBD2 CASKTSGTVYEQYF TGTGCCAGCAAGACTAGCGGGACTGTTTACGAGCAGTACTTC
NA TRBJ1-2 TRBV15 NA CATSRDGTVYGYTF TGTGCCACCAGCAGAGATGGGACTGTTTATGGCTACACCTTC
NA TRBJ1-1 TRBV9 NA CASSVGFREVEAFF TGTGCCAGCAGCGTAGGCTTCCGGGAGGTTGAAGCTTTCTTT
NA TRBJ1-1 TRBV7-9 NA CASTEQAGANTEAFF TGTGCCAGCACCGAGCAAGCTGGGGCGAACACTGAAGCTTTCTTT
NA TRBJ2-1 TRBV6-5 TRBD2 CASSWTSGRVVEQFF TGTGCCAGCAGCTGGACTAGCGGGAGGGTGGTTGAGCAGTTCTTC
once TRBJ1-3 TRBV19 NA CASSWLGGESGNTIYF TGTGCCAGTAGTTGGTTGGGGGGAGAATCTGGAAACACCATATATTTT
NA TRBJ2-2 TRBV29-1 TRBD1 CSVEQGGGTGELFF TGCAGCGTTGAACAAGGGGGCGGCACCGGGGAGCTGTTTTTT
few TRBJ2-7 TRBV7-2 TRBD1 CASTAQGAHEQYF TGTGCCAGCACCGCCCAGGGGGCACACGAGCAGTACTTC
once TRBJ2-5 TRBV3-1/TRBV3-2 TRBD2 CASSQVSGSVMETQYF TGTGCCAGCAGCCAAGTTAGCGGGAGCGTTATGGAGACCCAGTACTTC
NA TRBJ2-1 TRBV3-1/TRBV3-2 TRBD2 CASSPGTSGSYEQFF TGTGCCAGCAGCCCCGGGACTAGCGGGAGTTATGAGCAGTTCTTC
NA TRBJ2-5 TRBV6-6 NA CASSPSGLARVGETQYF TGTGCCAGCAGTCCATCAGGGCTAGCTCGGGTTGGAGAGACCCAGTACTTC
NA TRBJ2-1 TRBV15 NA CATSREGLLSYNEQFF TGTGCCACCAGCAGAGAGGGCCTACTCTCCTACAATGAGCAGTTCTTC
once TRBJ1-1 TRBV6-5 NA CASSYGGLGTEAFF TGTGCCAGCAGCTACGGGGGCCTGGGCACTGAAGCTTTCTTT
NA TRBJ1-1 TRBV6-2/TRBV6-3 NA CASSYSQGSVLYTEAFF TGTGCCAGCAGTTACTCCCAGGGGTCGGTACTCTACACTGAAGCTTTCTTT
NA TRBJ2-2 TRBV18 TRBD1 CASSPAGGTGELFF TGTGCCAGCTCACCAGCAGGGGGCACCGGGGAGCTGTTTTTT
once TRBJ2-2 TRBV11-2 NA CASSLERTGGELFF TGTGCCAGCAGCTTAGAGAGAACCGGCGGGGAGCTGTTTTTT
NA TRBJ2-1 TRBV6-5 NA CATFRLGIYNEQFF TGTGCCACCTTCCGACTAGGGATCTACAATGAGCAGTTCTTC
once TRBJ1-6 TRBV5-1 NA CASSLGQVYSPLHF TGCGCCAGCAGCTTGGGACAGGTCTATTCACCCCTCCACTTT
NA TRBJ2-2 TRBV2 TRBD1 CASTPGQGRTGELFF TGTGCCAGCACCCCGGGACAGGGAAGAACCGGGGAGCTGTTTTTT
NA TRBJ2-1 TRBV5-1 TRBD2 CASSPGRGGTSYNEQFF TGCGCCAGCAGCCCCGGGCGCGGGGGGACGTCCTACAATGAGCAGTTCTTC
NA TRBJ1-1 TRBV12-3/TRBV12-4 NA CASSFRGNTEAFF TGTGCCAGCAGTTTTAGGGGAAACACTGAAGCTTTCTTT
NA TRBJ1-1 TRBV5-5 NA CASSSPGGITEAFF TGTGCCAGCAGCAGTCCCGGGGGAATCACTGAAGCTTTCTTT
NA TRBJ2-5 TRBV18 TRBD2 CASSPPLQAGGETQYF TGTGCCAGCTCACCACCTCTTCAGGCGGGAGGGGAGACCCAGTACTTC
once TRBJ2-7 TRBV5-6 NA CASSLVTYEQYF TGTGCCAGCAGCTTGGTAACCTACGAGCAGTACTTC
NA TRBJ1-2 TRBV5-1 NA CASSLALNTESGGYTF TGCGCCAGCAGCTTGGCCTTAAACACGGAATCAGGTGGCTACACCTTC
NA TRBJ2-7 TRBV28 NA CASSLGRGYEQYF TGTGCCAGCAGTTTAGGGAGGGGGTACGAGCAGTACTTC
NA TRBJ1-2 TRBV25-1 NA CASSGGQTYGYTF TGTGCCAGCAGTGGCGGGCAAACCTATGGCTACACCTTC
once TRBJ1-2 TRBV19 NA CASSMPYRAVNYGYTF TGTGCCAGTAGTATGCCATACAGGGCCGTCAACTATGGCTACACCTTC
NA TRBJ2-3 TRBV19 TRBD2 CASSSSGYLGTDTQYF TGTGCCAGTAGCTCTAGCGGGTACCTTGGCACAGATACGCAGTATTTT
NA TRBJ1-2 TRBV5-6 TRBD1 CASRYLRVPGTGQTGYTF TGTGCCAGCAGATATTTGCGTGTCCCCGGGACAGGGCAGACTGGCTACACCTTC
NA TRBJ1-1 TRBV14 NA CASSQDLGGIITEAFF TGTGCCAGCAGCCAAGATCTCGGGGGTATAATCACTGAAGCTTTCTTT
NA TRBJ2-1 TRBV5-4 NA CASSPRISNEQFF TGTGCCAGCAGCCCCAGGATTAGCAATGAGCAGTTCTTC
NA TRBJ1-6 TRBV7-6 TRBD1 CASSSTGNNSPLHF TGTGCCAGCAGCTCGACAGGGAATAATTCACCCCTCCACTTT